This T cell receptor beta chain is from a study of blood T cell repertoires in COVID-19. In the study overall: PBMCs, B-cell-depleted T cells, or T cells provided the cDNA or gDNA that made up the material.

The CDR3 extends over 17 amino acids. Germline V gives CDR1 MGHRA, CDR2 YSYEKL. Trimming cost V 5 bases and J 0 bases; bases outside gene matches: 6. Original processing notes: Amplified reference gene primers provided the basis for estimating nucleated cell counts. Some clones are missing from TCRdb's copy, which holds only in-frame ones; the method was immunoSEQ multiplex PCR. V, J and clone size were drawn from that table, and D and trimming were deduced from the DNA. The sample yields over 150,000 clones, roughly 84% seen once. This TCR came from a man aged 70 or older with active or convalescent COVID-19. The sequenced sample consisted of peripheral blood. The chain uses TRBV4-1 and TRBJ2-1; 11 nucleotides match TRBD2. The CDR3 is CASSWLAGGFSYNEQFF. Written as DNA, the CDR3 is TGCGCCAGCAGCTGGCTAGCGGGGGGATTCTCCTACAATGAGCAGTTCTTC.